This TCR beta chain was recorded in a study of T cell responses to AZD1222 COVID-19 vaccine. Whole-study results and caveats: Vaccine-associated CD4 TCRs spanned spike, dominant at 160-218 and 743-854. Sampling captured repertoires only after the peak T cell response. Nearly half of spike-specific TCRs reportedly target unmutated variant regions. Just six AZD1222 recipients were seropositive at baseline.

The germline V and J ends were trimmed by 0 bases and 7 bases, with 7 bases remaining between them. Germline CDR1 and CDR2: SGDLS and YYNGEE. The CDR3 spans 12 residues. Sequencing used immunoSEQ multiplex PCR; TCRdb keeps in-frame clones, though not all of them. The sample has more than 110,000 clones, over 90% seen once. With regard to this clone: Its antigen remains unidentified.

V usage is TRBV9 and J usage is TRBJ1-2, with a weak D call TRBD1 (6 bases). The source of this sequence is an adult who received the AZD1222 COVID-19 vaccine. Specimen: peripheral blood, collected 28 days after the second AZD1222 dose. The CDR3 loop reads CASSVVRGGYTF. In nucleotides, the CDR3 is TGTGCCAGCAGCGTAGTCAGGGGTGGCTACACCTTC.